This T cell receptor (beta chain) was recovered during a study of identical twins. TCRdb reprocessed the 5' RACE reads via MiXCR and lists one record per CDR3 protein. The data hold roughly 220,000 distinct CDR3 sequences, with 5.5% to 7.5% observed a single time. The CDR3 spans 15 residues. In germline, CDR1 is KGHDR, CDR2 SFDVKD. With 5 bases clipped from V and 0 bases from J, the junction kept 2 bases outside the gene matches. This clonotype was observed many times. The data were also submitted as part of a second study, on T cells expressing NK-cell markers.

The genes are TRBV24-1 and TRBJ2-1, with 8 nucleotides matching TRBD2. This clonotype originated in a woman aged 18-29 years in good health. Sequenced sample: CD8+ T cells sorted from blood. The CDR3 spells CATSASGSSYNEQFF. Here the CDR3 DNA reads TGTGCCACCAGTGCCAGCGGGAGCTCCTACAATGAGCAGTTCTTC.